This TCR beta chain came from a study of blood T cell repertoires in COVID-19. Across the study: From the United States, Italy and Spain came samples of acute and convalescent COVID-19.

Germline loops: CDR1 SGHDN, CDR2 FVKESK. V was clipped by 4 bases and J by 1 base; unmatched bases: 11. CDR3 size: 18 residues. TCRdb's copy holds only in-frame clones and misses some; the assay was immunoSEQ multiplex PCR. The data show under 350,000 clones, with 86% seen just once and about 3.5% held by the top ten. Sequencing was performed on peripheral blood. The receptor's source is a man between 18 and 29 years old with active or convalescent COVID-19. The genes are TRBV14 and TRBJ2-2, with TRBD2 matching 8 bases. CDR3 residues: CASSPWASSGLNTGELFF. For the CDR3, the DNA is TGTGCCAGCAGCCCCTGGGCCTCTAGCGGGCTGAACACCGGGGAGCTGTTTTTT.